A single sample gave rise to the 27 T cell receptor beta chains below, sequenced in a study of STAT5B mutations in CD4+ large granular lymphocyte leukemia. Sequencing used immunoSEQ multiplex PCR; TCRdb keeps in-frame clones, though not all of them. The sample shows under 35,000 clones, 85% to 90% of them seen only once. Sample: CD4+ T cells from blood buffy coats. All receptors come from a human donor in good health.

J is TRBJ2-4 and V is TRBV19; TRBD1 matches at 9 bases. Germline V gene data show CDR1 as LNHDA and CDR2 as SQIVND (reference sequence). The CDR3 loop spans 20 amino acids. J was trimmed by 3 bases and V by 4 bases; bases with no gene match: 19. DNA of the CDR3: TGTGCCAGTAGTACCAAGAACAGGGGGCAGGGGGAAGGAGGCAAAAACATTCAGTACTTC. This encodes CASSTKNRGQGEGGKNIQYF.

V gene TRBV7-3 combines with J gene TRBJ2-1, with 12 bases that match TRBD2. The length of the CDR3 is 14 residues. The trim removed 5 bases at V and 6 bases at J, leaving 2 bases unmatched. Germline V CDR1 and CDR2: SGHTA, FQGTGA. The CDR3 protein is CASSRTSGTNEQFF. CDR3 sequence (DNA): TGTGCCAGCAGCCGGACTAGCGGGACCAATGAGCAGTTCTTC.

This clone has a handful of counts. This sequence joins TRBV11-2 and TRBJ1-5; TRBD1 agrees at 9 bases. V was pared by 3 bases and J by 6 bases, with 6 bases of the junction left unmatched. CDR3 length: 15 amino acids. Germline V gives CDR1 SGHAT, CDR2 FQNNGV. As DNA, the CDR3 is TGTGCCAGCAGCTTTTCGACAGGGGGGGTTCAGCCCCAGCATTTT. The encoded protein is CASSFSTGGVQPQHF. The whole variable domain, filled in from reference TRBV11-2 and TRBJ1-5, reads EAGVAQSPRYKIIEKRQSVAFWCNPISGHATLYWYQQILGQGPKLLIQFQNNGVVDDSQLPKDRFSAERLKGVDSTLKIQPAKLEDSAVYLCASSFSTGGVQPQHFGDGTRLSIL.

J is TRBJ2-3 and V is TRBV10-1; 11 bases agree with TRBD2. With 4 bases clipped from V and 2 bases from J, the junction kept 8 bases outside the gene matches. Germline values: CDR1 WNHNN, CDR2 SYGVQD (reference sequence). The length of the CDR3 is 17 residues. The CDR3, as DNA: TGCGCCAGCAGTGGATGGGCTAGCGGGAGGACCACAGATACGCAGTATTTT. This encodes CASSGWASGRTTDTQYF.

The CDR3 region is CASSQDPGSGNTIYF. CDR3 bases: TGCGCCAGCAGCCAAGATCCGGGCTCTGGAAACACCATATATTTT. The chain carries TRBV4-1 and TRBJ1-3, with D unresolved. The V end was cut by 0 bases, the J end by 0 bases, with 6 bases between. From germline, CDR1 is MGHRA and CDR2 YSYEKL. The CDR3 is 15 residues long.

The V gene is TRBV28, the J gene TRBJ2-5; D remains ambiguous. The germline V gene has CDR1 MDHEN and CDR2 SYDVKM. The CDR3 spans 12 residues. Trimming removed 6 bases at V and 2 bases at J, with 7 bases between. For the CDR3, the DNA is TGTGCCAGCAGCTGGGTTCAAGAGACCCAGTACTTC. This codes for CASSWVQETQYF.

The chain recombines TRBV2 with TRBJ2-3; D gene uncertain. CDR1 SNHLY and CDR2 FYNNEI come from the germline V gene. The CDR3 is made up of 16 amino acids. Between the trimmed V and J ends, which lost 4 bases and 0 bases, there was a span of 14 bases. This CDR3 reads CASSVLGGTSTDTQYF. The CDR3 DNA reads TGTGCCAGCAGTGTCCTCGGCGGAACTAGCACAGATACGCAGTATTTT.

This sequence joins TRBV4-2 and TRBJ2-1, with 9 bases matching TRBD2. CDR3 length equals 21 residues. The junction had 16 bases not matched to a gene; V was cut back by 1 base and J by 0 bases. CDR1 LGHNA and CDR2 YNFKEQ come from the germline V gene. The CDR3 DNA reads as TGTGCCAGCAGCCAAGTCCATAGCGGGAGCCGAAATCTGGGCTCCTACAATGAGCAGTTCTTC. It specifies CASSQVHSGSRNLGSYNEQFF.

V is TRBV11-2 and J is TRBJ2-5; D gene unclear. The J call may be in error: the DNA end matches TRBJ2-7 better. Per germline, CDR1 SGHAT and CDR2 FQNNGV. This CDR3 has 15 residues. The chain's CDR3 is CASSFGGSNGYEQYF. The DNA for the CDR3 is TGTGCCAGCAGCTTTGGCGGATCTAACGGCTACGAGCAGTACTTC.

The gene calls are TRBV11-2 and TRBJ2-5, with D perhaps matching TRBD1 (5 bases). The CDR3 sequence is 14 residues long. Germline V gene lookup returns CDR1 SGHAT and CDR2 FQNNGV. The ends were cut back, 2 bases at V and 4 bases at J, with 11 bases in the middle. DNA for the CDR3: TGTGCCAGCAGCTTAACCCAGGGCGGAGAGACCCAGTACTTC. As protein: CASSLTQGGETQYF.

The chain is built from TRBV5-4 and TRBJ2-3; 7 positions match TRBD2. J lost 2 bases, V lost 2 bases, and 8 bases had no gene match. The CDR3 is 16 residues long. CDR1 is SGHNT and CDR2 is YYREEE in the germline V gene (reference sequence). For the CDR3, the DNA is TGTGCCAGCAGCTTCACGGGAGGCCCTTTCACAGATACGCAGTATTTT. Translation gives CASSFTGGPFTDTQYF.

This rearrangement joins TRBV28 to TRBJ2-7; 7 bases match TRBD1. Germline V lookup: CDR1 MDHEN, CDR2 SYDVKM. Losses at the gene ends were 3 bases for V and 3 bases for J; bases not matched to a gene: 20. This CDR3 is 19 amino acids long. The CDR3 spells CASSFWETPGQKSFYEQYF. The CDR3 DNA is TGTGCCAGCAGTTTTTGGGAGACACCGGGACAGAAATCTTTCTACGAGCAGTACTTC.

This sequence joins TRBV6-5 and TRBJ2-2; 7 bases agree with TRBD1. CDR3 length: 14 residues. From germline, CDR1 is MNHEY and CDR2 SVGAGI. V trimming: 2 bases; J trimming: 6 bases; junction bases outside the gene matches: 3. CDR3 residues: CASSYLQGSGELFF. The CDR3 DNA reads as TGTGCCAGCAGTTACCTACAGGGGTCCGGGGAGCTGTTTTTT.

The CDR3 DNA is TGTGCCAGCAGTGGGGGCCCTAAACTTAATGAGCAGTTCTTC. It is translated as CASSGGPKLNEQFF. The chain uses TRBV2 and TRBJ2-1; D perhaps matches TRBD1 (5 bases). CDR1 is SNHLY and CDR2 is FYNNEI in the germline V gene. The ends were cut back, 4 bases at V and 7 bases at J, with 14 bases in the middle. The CDR3 is made up of 14 amino acids.

This sequence joins TRBV10-3 and TRBJ2-7, with D perhaps TRBD2 (5 bases). The CDR3 spans 16 residues. Per the germline V gene, CDR1 is ENHRY and CDR2 is SYGVKD. V was trimmed by 10 bases and J by 2 bases, leaving 24 bases between them. CDR3 sequence: CATKGAAAVRPYEQYF. The CDR3 bases are TGTGCCACCAAGGGAGCAGCAGCGGTGCGTCCCTACGAGCAGTACTTC.

This chain links TRBV9 with TRBJ2-7, with 9 bases that match TRBD2. CDR1 and CDR2 (germline): SGDLS, YYNGEE. With V trimmed by 4 bases and J by 2 bases, 7 bases remained unmatched. CDR3 length: 15 residues. This CDR3 is CASSLRGGATYEQYF. CDR3 DNA sequence: TGTGCCAGCAGCCTCCGCGGGGGGGCGACCTACGAGCAGTACTTC.

The rearrangement links TRBV6-5 to TRBJ1-4; 9 nucleotides align to TRBD1. The CDR3 length is 16 residues. With V trimmed by 1 base and J by 5 bases, 5 bases remained unmatched. CDR1 is MNHEY, CDR2 SVGAGI, per germline. The CDR3 loop reads CASSYWMGTGNEKLFF. The CDR3 DNA sequence: TGTGCCAGCAGTTACTGGATGGGGACAGGGAATGAAAAACTGTTTTTT.

This CDR3 reads CAWTQGSYNSPLHF. The CDR3 region has the DNA TGTGCCTGGACCCAGGGGAGTTATAATTCACCCCTCCACTTT. The rearrangement links TRBV30 to TRBJ1-6, with D possibly being TRBD1 (6 bases). Germline-derived CDR1 and CDR2 are GTSNPN and SVGIG (reference sequence). The CDR3 has 14 amino acids. V was cut by 4 bases and J by 4 bases, with 11 bases left in between.

The chain carries TRBV20-1 and TRBJ2-5; D not resolved. This CDR3 is 11 amino acids long. From germline, CDR1 is DFQATT and CDR2 SNEGSKA (reference sequence). Trimming removed 3 bases at V and 0 bases at J, with 2 bases between. The CDR3 spells CSASYQETQYF. Written as DNA, the CDR3 is TGCAGTGCTAGTTACCAAGAGACCCAGTACTTC.

In its sample, this clone was seen a few times. The V and J genes are TRBV2 and TRBJ2-5; tentatively, D is TRBD1 or TRBD2 (6 bases each). V lost 5 bases, J lost 5 bases, and 15 bases lay in between. Germline CDR1 and CDR2: SNHLY and FYNNEI. The CDR3 loop spans 14 amino acids. The CDR3 is CASSPEGGGETQYF. The CDR3 DNA reads as TGTGCCAGCAGTCCAGAGGGGGGTGGGGAGACCCAGTACTTC.

This chain joins TRBV6-1 and TRBJ2-7; 8 bases fit TRBD1. Germline lookup yields CDR1 MNHNS and CDR2 SASEGT. The CDR3 totals 16 residues. The trim removed 3 bases at V and 0 bases at J, leaving 7 bases unmatched. CDR3 in DNA: TGTGCCAGCAGTGACCTAGGACAGGGACACTCCTACGAGCAGTACTTC. This sequence encodes CASSDLGQGHSYEQYF.

The chain employs TRBV9 and TRBJ2-3; D call uncertain. This CDR3 has 14 amino acids. Per germline, CDR1 SGDLS and CDR2 YYNGEE. V lost 1 base to trimming and J lost 1 base, with 7 bases between them. The CDR3 reads CASSVSGGTDTQYF. In DNA form, the CDR3 reads TGTGCCAGCAGCGTAAGTGGGGGCACAGATACGCAGTATTTT.

V usage is TRBV18 and J usage is TRBJ1-5; weak D call: TRBD1 (5 bases). The CDR3 is made up of 14 amino acids. Per the germline V gene, CDR1 is KGHSH and CDR2 is LQKENI. V lost 2 bases, J lost 5 bases, and 10 bases lay in between. The CDR3 loop reads CASSPGGQYQPQHF. The CDR3 DNA is TGTGCCAGCTCACCAGGGGGTCAGTATCAGCCCCAGCATTTT.

This clone was seen just once. The chain uses TRBV27 and TRBJ1-6; weak D call: TRBD1 (6 bases). Germline V CDR1 and CDR2: MNHEY, SMNVEV (reference sequence). V lost 3 bases to trimming and J lost 9 bases, with 6 bases between them. The CDR3 spans 12 residues. CDR3 protein: CASSLGASPLHF. The CDR3 DNA sequence: TGTGCCAGCAGTTTGGGGGCTTCACCCCTCCACTTT.

V and J are TRBV28 and TRBJ1-5, with D possibly TRBD1 on 6 matching bases. The CDR3 has 14 residues. Germline V CDR1 and CDR2: MDHEN, SYDVKM. The V end was cut by 6 bases, the J end by 3 bases, with 12 bases between. The CDR3 spells CASSRDRNNQPQHF. The CDR3 DNA reads TGTGCCAGCAGCCGTGACAGGAACAATCAGCCCCAGCATTTT.

CDR3 sequence: CASSAAGGTSRGEQYF. The CDR3 coding sequence is TGTGCCAGCAGTGCCGCGGGGGGAACTAGCCGAGGCGAGCAGTACTTC. The rearrangement joins TRBV6-1 to TRBJ2-7, with TRBD2 matching 8 bases. Germline CDR1 MNHNS, CDR2 SASEGT. Unmatched junction bases numbered 14, after V lost 4 bases and J lost 6 bases. CDR3 length equals 16 residues.

The chain is built from TRBV6-1 and TRBJ2-1, with 9 bases fitting TRBD2. With V trimmed by 7 bases and J by 4 bases, 5 bases remained unmatched. In germline, CDR1 is MNHNS, CDR2 SASEGT. The CDR3 spans 14 residues. The DNA of the CDR3 is TGTGCCAGCATTACTAGCGGGCTTTACAATGAGCAGTTCTTC. This translates into CASITSGLYNEQFF.